Shown below are 25 T cell receptor beta chains from a single sample sequenced in a study of PD-1 blockade in classical Hodgkin lymphoma. TCRdb keeps only in-frame clones here, not all; method: immunoSEQ multiplex PCR. The sample consists of about 94,000 clones, approximately 89% of them appearing once. With no exception, relapse followed autologous stem cell transplantation in all patients, and brentuximab vedotin exposure varied. This sample comprised peripheral blood mononuclear cells (PBMCs), obtained before the second cycle of nivolumab. The origin of the receptors is a human donor with classical Hodgkin lymphoma.

The gene calls are TRBV4-1 and TRBJ1-6; D perhaps matches TRBD1 (5 bases). Germline lookup yields CDR1 MGHRA and CDR2 YSYEKL. V lost 0 bases to trimming and J lost 0 bases, with 15 bases between them. This CDR3 has 19 amino acids. CDR3 region: CASSQDFGGQSSYNSPLHF. Written as DNA, the CDR3 is TGCGCCAGCAGCCAAGATTTTGGCGGACAAAGCTCCTATAATTCACCCCTCCACTTT.

The V and J genes are TRBV10-3 and TRBJ1-2; D unresolved. The CDR3 sequence is 14 residues long. The germline V gene has CDR1 ENHRY and CDR2 SYGVKD. V was cut by 0 bases and J by 5 bases, with 10 bases left in between. CDR3 protein: CAISESEAAYGYTF. CDR3 nucleotide sequence: TGTGCCATCAGTGAGTCGGAGGCAGCGTATGGCTACACCTTC.

The rearrangement joins TRBV5-1 to TRBJ2-2, with 7 bases lining up with TRBD1. The germline V gene encodes CDR1 SGHRS and CDR2 YFSETQ. The V gene end was trimmed by 1 base and the J gene end by 4 bases; junction bases not matched to a gene: 7. The CDR3 length is 16 residues. This chain's CDR3 is CASSLSGGLGTGELFF. CDR3 nucleotide sequence: TGCGCCAGCAGCTTGTCAGGGGGTCTGGGCACCGGGGAGCTGTTTTTT.

This clone showed up just once. The chain employs TRBV30 and TRBJ2-5; D may match TRBD1 or TRBD2 (6 bases each). The CDR3 consists of 15 residues. The V end was cut by 0 bases, the J end by 0 bases, with 11 bases between. The germline V gene has CDR1 GTSNPN and CDR2 SVGIG (reference sequence). The DNA for the CDR3 is TGTGCCTGGAGTGTGGGGGGCGGGTACCAAGAGACCCAGTACTTC. Amino acids: CAWSVGGGYQETQYF.

V and J are TRBV5-1 and TRBJ2-3, with a tentative D call TRBD1 (5 bases). Germline loops: CDR1 SGHRS, CDR2 YFSETQ. This CDR3 region has 16 residues. V lost 4 bases, J lost 2 bases, and 17 bases lay in between. Here the CDR3 reads CASSPQGVLLTDTQYF. CDR3 nucleotides: TGCGCCAGCAGCCCCCAGGGTGTACTTCTCACAGATACGCAGTATTTT. The whole variable domain, filled in from reference TRBV5-1 and TRBJ2-3, reads KAGVTQTPRYLIKTRGQQVTLSCSPISGHRSVSWYQQTPGQGLQFLFEYFSETQRNKGNFPGRFSGRQFSNSRSEMNVSTLELGDSALYLCASSPQGVLLTDTQYFGPGTRLTVL.

The chain has TRBV5-1 and TRBJ1-2; a possible D gene is TRBD1 (6 bases). The germline V gene has CDR1 SGHRS and CDR2 YFSETQ. V lost 1 base and J lost 8, with 24 bases in between. The CDR3 has 17 residues. The CDR3, as DNA: TGCGCCAGCAGCTTGCGACAACAGGGAATATCTATCGGAGGCTACACCTTC. Translated, it gives CASSLRQQGISIGGYTF.

This chain's CDR3 is CASSLVSAYEQYF. The CDR3 DNA sequence: TGTGCCAGCAGCTTAGTGTCAGCCTACGAGCAGTACTTC. The rearrangement uses TRBV7-8 and TRBJ2-7; D not certain. Deletions cut 1 base from V and 2 bases from J, with 6 bases between. From germline, CDR1 is SGHVS and CDR2 FQNEAQ. The CDR3 runs to 13 residues.

The chain is built from TRBV6-1 and TRBJ2-7, with D maybe TRBD2 (6 bases). The CDR3 totals 13 residues. V was cut by 5 bases and J by 1 base, with 9 bases left in between. Germline assignment: CDR1 MNHNS and CDR2 SASEGT. DNA for the CDR3: TGTGCCAGCAGTCCAAGCGGGTCCTACGAGCAGTACTTC. This codes for CASSPSGSYEQYF.

This clone was seen once. The CDR3 spells CASSPTSRYEQYF. The CDR3 bases are TGTGCCAGCTCACCTACTAGCCGGTACGAGCAGTACTTC. This chain connects TRBV18 to TRBJ2-7, with D maybe TRBD2 (6 bases). CDR3 length: 13 residues. Germline CDR1 is KGHSH and CDR2 is LQKENI. Between the trimmed V and J ends, which lost 3 bases and 4 bases, there was a span of 10 bases.

The chain carries TRBV5-4 and TRBJ2-7; the D is unclear. The germline CDR1 and CDR2 sequences are SGHNT and YYREEE (reference sequence). The CDR3 totals 13 residues. Trimming left V 0 bases short and J 5 bases short, with 9 bases between. CDR3 DNA sequence: TGTGCCAGCAGCTTGGTATCCACAGACGAGCAGTACTTC. Its protein product is CASSLVSTDEQYF.

This clone has a handful of counts. The CDR3 loop is CATSRDLGPQHF. The CDR3 nucleotides read TGTGCCACCAGCAGAGACCTTGGGCCCCAGCATTTT. The chain uses TRBV15 and TRBJ1-5, with D unclear. This CDR3 contains 12 residues. The germline V and J ends were trimmed by 0 bases and 9 bases, with 6 bases remaining between them. The germline gives CDR1 LNHNV, CDR2 YYDKDF (reference sequence).

The V and J genes are TRBV7-9 and TRBJ2-3, with D possibly being TRBD2 (5 bases). There are 15 residues in the CDR3. V gave up 4 bases and J gave up 4 bases, with 15 bases separating them. The germline gives CDR1 SEHNR, CDR2 FQNEAQ (reference sequence). CDR3 nucleotides: TGTGCCAGCAGCTCAGTTCAGTCGGGATCAGATACGCAGTATTTT. Protein sequence: CASSSVQSGSDTQYF.

The J gene is TRBJ2-1, the V gene TRBV6-1; 7 positions match TRBD1. The germline V gene has CDR1 MNHNS and CDR2 SASEGT. This CDR3 contains 15 residues. Trimming cost V 10 bases and J 0 bases; bases outside gene matches: 9. The CDR3: CATDRAPYSYNEQFF. The CDR3 DNA reads TGTGCCACCGACAGGGCTCCGTACTCCTACAATGAGCAGTTCTTC.

This rearrangement joins TRBV27 to TRBJ2-1; 9 nucleotides align to TRBD1. CDR3 length: 16 amino acids. J lost 6 bases, V lost 3 bases, and 9 bases had no gene match. CDR1 is MNHEY, CDR2 SMNVEV, per germline (reference sequence). CDR3 DNA sequence: TGTGCCAGCAGTTTGAGACGGACAGGGGTAGCCAATGAGCAGTTCTTC. Amino acids: CASSLRRTGVANEQFF.

Here the CDR3 reads CAWRPSPLFGDRLNTEAFF. The CDR3 DNA reads TGTGCCTGGAGACCCTCACCCCTATTCGGGGACAGGTTGAACACTGAAGCTTTCTTT. The J gene is TRBJ1-1, the V gene TRBV30; 8 nucleotides line up with TRBD1. Germline V gives CDR1 GTSNPN, CDR2 SVGIG (reference sequence). This CDR3 has 19 residues. With V trimmed by 3 bases and J by 0 bases, 18 bases remained unmatched.

The chain has TRBV18 and TRBJ2-3; no clear D gene. The germline V and J ends were trimmed by 4 bases and 2 bases, with 7 bases remaining between them. The CDR3 is made up of 13 amino acids. Germline CDR1 is KGHSH and CDR2 is LQKENI. CDR3 in amino acids: CASSLSLTDTQYF. In DNA form, the CDR3 reads TGTGCCAGCTCACTTTCACTCACAGATACGCAGTATTTT.

This chain links TRBV28 with TRBJ2-2; D ambiguous. V lost 7 bases and J lost 5, with 14 bases in between. The CDR3 runs 14 residues. CDR1 is MDHEN, CDR2 SYDVKM, per germline. The CDR3 sequence is CASTPRLETGELFF. The CDR3 region has the DNA TGTGCCAGCACCCCAAGGTTGGAGACCGGGGAGCTGTTTTTT.

The genes are TRBV14 and TRBJ2-5; D is unresolved. The CDR3 runs to 14 residues. Trimming shortened V by 0 bases and J by 2 bases, and 7 bases separated the two germline ends. Germline CDR1 reads SGHDN; CDR2 reads FVKESK. This CDR3 is CASSQDTVQETQYF. The CDR3 DNA sequence: TGTGCCAGCAGCCAAGATACCGTACAAGAGACCCAGTACTTC.

V and J are TRBV2 and TRBJ2-7, with D possibly being TRBD2 (5 bases). This CDR3 is built from 13 residues. Between the trimmed V and J ends, which lost 4 bases and 1 base, there was a span of 8 bases. CDR1 is SNHLY and CDR2 is FYNNEI in the germline V gene. CDR3 DNA: TGTGCCAGCAGTGGGGAGTGGTCCTACGAGCAGTACTTC. This gives the protein CASSGEWSYEQYF.

V and J are TRBV5-6 and TRBJ1-1, with D uncertain. CDR1 is SGHDT and CDR2 is YYEEEE in the germline V gene. CDR3 length equals 16 residues. The V end was cut by 0 bases, the J end by 0 bases, with 12 bases between. CDR3 protein: CASSLGESRVNTEAFF. The CDR3 region has the DNA TGTGCCAGCAGCTTGGGAGAGTCTAGGGTGAACACTGAAGCTTTCTTT.

The CDR3 nucleotides are TGTGCCAGCTCATCAGGGACAGGGGCCTCTGGAAACACCATATATTTT. The encoded protein is CASSSGTGASGNTIYF. This rearrangement joins TRBV18 to TRBJ1-3; 10 bases line up with TRBD1. From germline, CDR1 is KGHSH and CDR2 LQKENI. The CDR3 is 16 residues long. The V and J ends lost 5 bases and 0 bases, in that order; junction bases with no gene match: 4.

This chain connects TRBV9 to TRBJ2-5; TRBD1 aligns across 10 bases. This CDR3 spans 16 amino acids. The germline V gene has CDR1 SGDLS and CDR2 YYNGEE. Trimming removed 4 bases from V and 5 bases from J; junction bases left unmatched: 11. The CDR3 coding sequence is TGTGCCAGCAGCCCCACGGAGACAGGGGGCACGGAGACCCAGTACTTC. Translating it yields CASSPTETGGTETQYF.

The chain couples TRBV28 to TRBJ2-7; TRBD2 matches 10 bases. The V and J ends lost 3 bases and 0 bases, in that order; junction bases with no gene match: 8. The CDR3 extends over 17 amino acids. The germline CDR1 and CDR2 sequences are MDHEN and SYDVKM. CDR3 loop: CASSFGTSAPSSYEQYF. The CDR3 DNA is TGTGCCAGCAGTTTCGGGACTAGCGCTCCGAGCTCCTACGAGCAGTACTTC.

A note on this clone: Sequence at one end of the junction differs from germline and may be a read error. The sample carries other DNA sequences with the same CDR3. CDR3 DNA sequence: TGTGCCAGCTCCCCACTAGCCACAGATACGCAGTATTTT. Its protein is CASSPLATDTQYF. This chain joins TRBV18 and TRBJ2-3, with a possible D match to TRBD2 (6 bases). This CDR3 comprises 13 residues. CDR1 and CDR2 (germline): KGHSH, LQKENI.

V gene TRBV7-9 combines with J gene TRBJ1-3; D might be TRBD1 (5 bases). This CDR3 contains 16 residues. Trimming took off 1 base at V and 0 bases at J, with 10 bases between the two ends. Germline CDR1 and CDR2: SEHNR and FQNEAQ (reference sequence). The CDR3: CASSLGRESSGNTIYF. The CDR3 coding sequence is TGTGCCAGCAGCTTAGGCAGGGAAAGCTCTGGAAACACCATATATTTT.